The 22 T cell receptor beta chains below were found in one sample sequenced in a study of T cell repertoires in cytomegalovirus infection. Their specific antigens are unknown. TCRdb re-analysed the reads in MiXCR, keeping a single row per CDR3 protein. The sample contains roughly 500,000 distinct CDR3 sequences, approximately 46% of which appear only once. The sample here was cultured PBMCs, taken from culture after CMV antigen stimulation. The receptor source for this set is a human donor in good health (CMV status not recorded). Some clones in this sample may be carry-over from other donors' samples.

This clonotype was recorded a few times. The chain has TRBV19 and TRBJ2-7, with D possibly TRBD1 on 7 matching bases. The germline CDR1 and CDR2 sequences are LNHDA and SQIVND (reference sequence). Trimming took 3 bases from V and 3 from J, leaving 12 bases between them. This CDR3 region has 14 residues. The CDR3: CASSMRGQNYEQYF. CDR3 coding DNA: TGTGCCAGTAGTATGCGGGGACAGAACTACGAGCAGTACTTC.

The chain joins TRBV2 to TRBJ1-1, with a weak D call TRBD1 (6 bases). The CDR3 extends over 12 amino acids. Germline assignment: CDR1 SNHLY and CDR2 FYNNEI. Trimming took 10 bases from V and 6 from J, leaving 15 bases between them. The CDR3 is CATRSGASEAFF. CDR3 sequence (DNA): TGTGCCACCAGGTCAGGGGCTTCTGAAGCTTTCTTT.

V gene TRBV2 combines with J gene TRBJ1-5; D gene ambiguous. The V end was cut by 6 bases, the J end by 2 bases, with 8 bases between. This CDR3 has 13 amino acids. The germline V gene encodes CDR1 SNHLY and CDR2 FYNNEI. The CDR3 loop reads CASRAERNQPQHF. In DNA, the CDR3 is TGTGCCAGCAGGGCCGAACGCAATCAGCCCCAGCATTTT.

The chain has TRBV7-2 and TRBJ1-3, with D unresolved. The CDR3 is made up of 16 amino acids. The germline CDR1 and CDR2 sequences are SGHTA and FQGNSA. Trimming pared 3 bases from V and 2 bases from J, leaving 14 bases between. The CDR3 sequence is CASSFRPPQTGNTIYF. In DNA, the CDR3 is TGTGCCAGCAGCTTCCGCCCCCCCCAAACTGGAAACACCATATATTTT.

This clonotype was observed a few times. The chain joins TRBV7-6 to TRBJ2-1; 8 positions match TRBD1. CDR1 and CDR2 (germline): SGHVS, FNYEAQ. The CDR3 is 16 amino acids. V shed 2 bases and J 4 bases; nucleotides not matched to a gene: 7. The CDR3 coding sequence is TGTGCCAGCAGCTTATACGGGACAGGCGAATACAATGAGCAGTTCTTC. Translation: CASSLYGTGEYNEQFF.

The chain combines TRBV4-3 with TRBJ2-1, with D perhaps being TRBD1 or TRBD2 (5 bases each). This CDR3 is built from 15 residues. Germline CDR1 and CDR2: LGHNA and YSLEER. The V gene lost 1 base and the J gene lost 4 bases, with 11 bases spanning the gap. CDR3 protein: CASSQGGTVYNEQFF. In DNA, the CDR3 is TGCGCCAGCAGCCAAGGAGGGACCGTATACAATGAGCAGTTCTTC.

This clonotype was seen more than once but under ten times. The V and J genes are TRBV6-1 and TRBJ1-1; D is possibly TRBD1 (5 bases). Trimming stripped 2 bases from V and 0 bases from J, with 10 bases between. Per germline, CDR1 MNHNS and CDR2 SASEGT. CDR3 size: 15 residues. The CDR3 here is CASSEQTVMNTEAFF. The CDR3 bases are TGTGCCAGCAGTGAACAGACAGTTATGAACACTGAAGCTTTCTTT.

The gene calls are TRBV10-3 and TRBJ1-2, with 7 bases aligning to TRBD1. The CDR3 contains 16 residues. The V gene's germline CDR1 is ENHRY and CDR2 SYGVKD. V lost 7 bases, J lost 5 bases, and 16 bases stayed unmatched. The CDR3 loop is CAITDRVLQDAYGYTF. In DNA form, the CDR3 reads TGTGCCATCACTGACAGGGTTTTGCAGGATGCATATGGCTACACCTTC.

The chain combines TRBV29-1 with TRBJ2-4, with 9 bases lining up with TRBD1. In germline, CDR1 is SQVTM, CDR2 ANQGSEA. Trimming removed 6 bases from V and 8 bases from J; junction bases left unmatched: 14. This CDR3 is 15 amino acids long. DNA of the CDR3: TGCAGCGTCCTTACACCAATGACAGGGGGTGACATTCAGTACTTC. Amino acid sequence: CSVLTPMTGGDIQYF.

V is TRBV15 and J is TRBJ2-7; no definite D call. Trimming pared 1 base from V and 4 bases from J, leaving 14 bases between. The CDR3 consists of 15 residues. Germline CDR1 LNHNV, CDR2 YYDKDF (reference sequence). Here the CDR3 reads CATSRAGPTRYEQYF. The CDR3 nucleotides are TGTGCCACCAGCAGAGCCGGCCCGACCCGTTACGAGCAGTACTTC.

This rearrangement joins TRBV7-9 to TRBJ2-2; tentative D call: TRBD1 (6 bases). The V gene lost 5 bases and the J gene lost 4 bases, with 26 bases spanning the gap. CDR1 and CDR2 from the germline V gene are SEHNR and FQNEAQ (reference sequence). This CDR3 spans 19 amino acids. The CDR3 loop is CASSAPLGGRDTTTGELFF. CDR3 sequence (DNA): TGTGCCAGCAGCGCTCCACTTGGGGGCAGGGATACAACCACCGGGGAGCTGTTTTTT.

The chain employs TRBV5-1 and TRBJ1-4, with unresolved D. Germline loops: CDR1 SGHRS, CDR2 YFSETQ. V lost 4 bases to trimming and J lost 7 bases, with 23 bases between them. The CDR3 sequence is 17 residues long. The CDR3 DNA reads as TGCGCCAGCAGCCCTAAAGCCTTAAGTGGTTCGGGTGAAAAACTGTTTTTT. Translating it yields CASSPKALSGSGEKLFF.

This clonotype was counted between two and nine times. This chain links TRBV12-3 or TRBV12-4 with TRBJ2-1; D is unresolved. V was pared by 5 bases and J by 8 bases, with 19 bases between. This CDR3 region has 15 residues. CDR3 sequence reads: CASSAGRNTADEQFF. The DNA for the CDR3 is TGTGCCAGCAGTGCAGGTCGTAACACCGCCGATGAGCAGTTCTTC.

This clonotype was counted a few times. This sequence joins TRBV6-1 and TRBJ1-1, with a possible D match to TRBD1 (6 bases). This CDR3 region has 12 residues. Germline lookup yields CDR1 MNHNS and CDR2 SASEGT. V was shortened by 6 bases and J by 4 bases, with 9 bases between the two germline ends. CDR3 sequence (DNA): TGTGCCAGCAGGGAGACAGGCACTGAAGCTTTCTTT. It yields the protein CASRETGTEAFF.

This clonotype was detected a few times. The J gene is TRBJ1-4, the V gene TRBV12-3 or TRBV12-4, with TRBD1 as a possible D gene (5 bases). The CDR3 is 14 residues long. The germline V and J ends were trimmed by 3 bases and 4 bases, with 9 bases remaining between them. Here the CDR3 reads CASSFRGHNEKLFF. Written as DNA, the CDR3 is TGTGCCAGCAGTTTTCGGGGCCATAATGAAAAACTGTTTTTT.

This clonotype was observed a few times. The chain recombines TRBV20-1 with TRBJ2-5; 8 nucleotides align to TRBD2. Germline lookup yields CDR1 DFQATT and CDR2 SNEGSKA (reference sequence). This CDR3 spans 14 amino acids. J gave up 6 bases and V 2 bases, and 8 bases lay outside the gene matches. The CDR3: CSARSGGGAQTQYF. CDR3 DNA: TGCAGTGCTAGATCGGGGGGGGGGGCGCAGACCCAGTACTTC.

The chain employs TRBV7-8 and TRBJ2-7; a possible D gene is TRBD1 (6 bases). This CDR3 is 13 amino acids long. Germline CDR1 SGHVS, CDR2 FQNEAQ. The V and J ends lost 4 bases and 6 bases respectively, with 13 bases between them. In DNA form, the CDR3 reads TGTGCCAGCAGCTACACAGGGAGCGGCGAGCAGTACTTC. Amino acids: CASSYTGSGEQYF.

The V call is TRBV14, the J call TRBJ2-7, with a possible D match to TRBD1 (6 bases). Deletions cut 3 bases from V and 3 bases from J, with 27 bases between. The V gene's germline CDR1 is SGHDN and CDR2 FVKESK. The CDR3 contains 19 residues. Written as DNA, the CDR3 is TGTGCCAGCAGCCAGGTAGATCGGGACACCTATCAATACTTCTACGAGCAGTACTTC. This codes for CASSQVDRDTYQYFYEQYF.

The CDR3 coding sequence is TGTGCCAGCAGTTACCCGGGACGGGGGTACAATGAGCAGTTCTTC. Translating gives CASSYPGRGYNEQFF. This chain links TRBV6-2 or TRBV6-3 with TRBJ2-1; D possibly corresponds to TRBD2 (6 bases). The CDR3 spans 15 residues. V dropped 2 bases and J dropped 4 bases, with 12 bases sitting between them. Germline V gives CDR1 MNHEY, CDR2 SVGEGT.

The chain carries TRBV7-9 and TRBJ1-2; weak D call: TRBD1 (5 bases). This CDR3 is 14 amino acids long. The V and J ends lost 5 bases and 3 bases respectively, with 13 bases between them. Germline V gives CDR1 SEHNR, CDR2 FQNEAQ (reference sequence). In DNA, the CDR3 is TGTGCCAGCAGCCGGGTGGGGCAGGACTATGGCTACACCTTC. Its protein product is CASSRVGQDYGYTF. The full variable domain, in which reference TRBV7-9 and TRBJ1-2 provide the parts outside the CDR3, is DTGVSQNPRHKITKRGQNVTFRCDPISEHNRLYWYRQTLGQGPEFLTYFQNEAQLEKSRLLSDRFSAERPKGSFSTLEIQRTEQGDSAMYLCASSRVGQDYGYTFGSGTRLTVV.

The chain links TRBV18 to TRBJ2-1; possibly TRBD2 for D (6 bases). V lost 3 bases and J lost 6, with 12 bases in between. The CDR3 is 14 amino acids. The germline CDR1 and CDR2 sequences are KGHSH and LQKENI. Here the CDR3 reads CASSPANGGNEQFF. The CDR3 DNA reads as TGTGCCAGCTCACCGGCGAACGGGGGCAATGAGCAGTTCTTC.

The gene calls are TRBV29-1 and TRBJ2-1; D is uncertain. V dropped 6 bases and J dropped 1 base, with 16 bases sitting between them. Germline CDR1 reads SQVTM; CDR2 reads ANQGSEA. CDR3 size: 15 residues. CDR3 protein: CSVHPIEQSYNEQFF. CDR3 nucleotide sequence: TGCAGCGTCCACCCCATTGAACAGTCCTACAATGAGCAGTTCTTC.